The T cell receptor (beta chain) under discussion was sequenced for a study of metastatic and nonmetastatic thyroid tumors. MiXCR re-clonotyped the PCR reads for TCRdb. Here the sample spans about 40,000 clones, approximately 20% being singletons. V lost 1 base to trimming and J lost 0 bases, with 13 bases between them. This CDR3 is 16 amino acids long. Germline-derived CDR1 and CDR2 are MNHNS and SASEGT. This clone was seen many times. Patients underwent thyroid surgery, and none had received any treatment before it. This clonotype was obtained from a female donor with papillary thyroid cancer or a benign thyroid nodule (not recorded which). Some clones in this sample may be carry-over from other donors' samples. The chain recombines TRBV6-1 with TRBJ2-7; no clear D gene. The sequenced sample consisted of tumor tissue. The CDR3, as DNA: TGTGCCAGCAGTGAAGGGACCGACACGTACTCCTACGAGCAGTACTTC. Its translation: CASSEGTDTYSYEQYF.